The following is a T cell receptor beta chain sequence with its context. Its specificity is not known. The data were obtained in a study of shared clonotypes between healthy human individuals. Study information: Each donor had three CD4 naive, three CD4 memory, two CD8 naive and one CD8 memory plate.

Study outcomes and limitations: Sharing of clonotypes among donors was expected to vary with sequencing depth. Four donors held about 5% of naive CD4 clonotypes in common.

V lost 9 bases to trimming and J lost 10 bases; unmatched junction nucleotides: 18. The CDR3 totals 15 residues. CDR1 and CDR2 (germline): SGHRS, YFSETQ. Naive-designated CD8 cells lacked CD45RO, were positively enriched for CCR7, and omitted terminally differentiated effector memory CD45RA+ cells. Original processing notes: Filtering differed since immunoSEQ provided only junctions, with no quality scores. The assay was immunoSEQ multiplex PCR, and TCRdb's table has in-frame clones only and misses some. V and J calls and clone size are those listed in that table; D and trimming were worked out from the DNA. The data contain some 580,000 clones, roughly 98% of them singletons.

This receptor was taken from a man in his thirties or forties in good health. The material sequenced was naive CD8+ T cells sorted from blood. The chain carries TRBV5-1 and TRBJ2-1; 8 bases are shared with TRBD2. The CDR3 region has the DNA TGCGCCACCGGGCAGGGGATAGCGGGATGGGGGGAGCAGTTCTTC. It is translated as CATGQGIAGWGEQFF.